These 28 T cell receptor beta chains share one sample of origin, sequenced in a study of regulatory T cells. The primer mix had 52 TRBV and 13 TRBJ primers. The table came from immunoSEQ multiplex PCR; TCRdb's copy has only in-frame clones and leaves some out. The repertoire holds 20,000 to 25,000 clones, with 93% as singletons. The sample consisted of CD8+ T cells sorted from blood. These TCRs come from a child aged 2 to 10 with CD3G deficiency.

The chain has TRBV28 and TRBJ2-4, with D perhaps matching TRBD1 (6 bases). V lost 4 bases and J 5 bases, leaving 18 bases between the germline ends. The CDR3 contains 16 residues. From germline, CDR1 is MDHEN and CDR2 SYDVKM. CDR3 region: CASSSALDSPQNIQYF. CDR3 nucleotides: TGTGCCAGCAGTTCAGCTCTGGACAGCCCCCAAAACATTCAGTACTTC.

The chain uses TRBV28 and TRBJ2-7; D possibly corresponds to TRBD2 (5 bases). Trimming took off 1 base at V and 2 bases at J, with 12 bases between the two ends. There are 15 residues in the CDR3. The germline gives CDR1 MDHEN, CDR2 SYDVKM. The CDR3 sequence is CASSLYLRRPYEQYF. For the CDR3, the DNA is TGTGCCAGCAGTTTATACCTGCGGAGGCCCTACGAGCAGTACTTC.

The chain is built from TRBV7-9 and TRBJ2-1, with unresolved D. From germline, CDR1 is SEHNR and CDR2 FQNEAQ (reference sequence). The CDR3 contains 13 residues. V lost 0 bases and J 4 bases, leaving 4 bases between the germline ends. This CDR3 reads CASSLAQYNEQFF. Here the CDR3 DNA reads TGTGCCAGCAGCTTAGCGCAATACAATGAGCAGTTCTTC.

V is TRBV28 and J is TRBJ2-5; TRBD2 aligns across 11 bases. The CDR3 runs 13 residues. V gave up 6 bases and J gave up 5 bases; unmatched junction bases: 2. Looked up from germline, CDR1 is MDHEN and CDR2 is SYDVKM. The CDR3 loop is CASRSSGRETQYF. CDR3 DNA sequence: TGTGCCAGCAGATCTAGCGGGAGGGAGACCCAGTACTTC.

A few counts support this clone. The V gene is TRBV28, the J gene TRBJ1-2; D unclear. There are 14 residues in the CDR3. Trimming cost V 5 bases and J 4 bases, with 14 bases left between them. Per the germline V gene, CDR1 is MDHEN and CDR2 is SYDVKM. CDR3 residues: CASSASLRSYGYTF. The CDR3 DNA follows: TGTGCCAGCAGTGCCTCCTTAAGGTCCTATGGCTACACCTTC.

A few counts support this clone. DNA of the CDR3: TGTGCCAGCAGTCGGGAGGGTTGGGAGCAGTACTTC. Translation: CASSREGWEQYF. The rearrangement uses TRBV28 and TRBJ2-7; 8 bases line up with TRBD2. The V segment lost 5 bases and the J segment 7 bases; nucleotides outside the gene matches: 4. CDR1 and CDR2 from the germline V gene are MDHEN and SYDVKM. This CDR3 is built from 12 residues.

The chain employs TRBV19 and TRBJ2-3; 9 nucleotides line up with TRBD1. The V and J ends lost 5 bases and 4 bases, in that order; junction bases with no gene match: 4. This CDR3 has 14 amino acids. In germline, CDR1 is LNHDA, CDR2 SQIVND (reference sequence). This CDR3 is CASSGTGYPDTQYF. The CDR3 DNA sequence: TGTGCCAGTAGTGGGACAGGGTACCCAGATACGCAGTATTTT.

V gene TRBV10-2 combines with J gene TRBJ2-7; D unresolved. V was pared by 3 bases and J by 6 bases, with 12 bases between. Germline CDR1 WSHSY, CDR2 SAAADI. The length of the CDR3 is 13 residues. The CDR3 sequence is CASSEDWLGEQYF. In nucleotides, the CDR3 is TGCGCCAGCAGTGAAGACTGGCTAGGCGAGCAGTACTTC.

CDR3 coding DNA: TGTGCCAGCAGCTTAGATCAGTGGGCTACGTACGAGGATACGCAGTATTTT. It yields the protein CASSLDQWATYEDTQYF. The chain carries TRBV11-2 and TRBJ2-3; D not resolved. Germline V gene lookup returns CDR1 SGHAT and CDR2 FQNNGV. The CDR3 runs 17 residues. V was pared by 0 bases and J by 6 bases, with 19 bases between.

The chain recombines TRBV19 with TRBJ2-2; no reliable D call. The CDR3 is made up of 14 amino acids. V was pared by 6 bases and J by 2 bases, with 10 bases between. CDR1 is LNHDA and CDR2 is SQIVND in the germline V gene (reference sequence). CDR3 sequence: CASSIRANTGELFF. CDR3 sequence (DNA): TGTGCCAGTAGCATTCGCGCCAACACCGGGGAGCTGTTTTTT.

The rearrangement uses TRBV7-9 and TRBJ2-1; no reliable D call. The CDR3 consists of 12 residues. V lost 6 bases and J lost 7, with 10 bases in between. Germline V CDR1 and CDR2: SEHNR, FQNEAQ (reference sequence). CDR3 region: CASSFMGNEQFF. The DNA for the CDR3 is TGTGCCAGCAGTTTCATGGGGAATGAGCAGTTCTTC.

This chain links TRBV6-1 with TRBJ2-1; 9 positions agree with TRBD2. The trim removed 1 base at V and 9 bases at J, leaving 13 bases unmatched. The CDR3 consists of 17 residues. The V gene's germline CDR1 is MNHNS and CDR2 SASEGT. As DNA, the CDR3 is TGTGCCAGCAGTGAAGTTACGGCGGGAGGGCGGTCTAGTGAGCAGTTCTTC. Encoded protein: CASSEVTAGGRSSEQFF.

This clone was detected only once. The chain is built from TRBV28 and TRBJ2-7; TRBD2 matches 11 bases. V lost 7 bases, J lost 3 bases, and 5 bases stayed unmatched. This CDR3 has 14 amino acids. The germline V gene encodes CDR1 MDHEN and CDR2 SYDVKM. CDR3: CASTPTSGVYEQYF. DNA for the CDR3: TGTGCCAGCACCCCGACTAGCGGGGTCTACGAGCAGTACTTC.

The DNA for the CDR3 is TGTGCCAGCAGTTTTCCAGGTACGCTTGACGAGCAGTACTTC. Translation: CASSFPGTLDEQYF. V usage is TRBV6-1 and J usage is TRBJ2-7; unclear D gene. The CDR3 is 14 residues long. From germline, CDR1 is MNHNS and CDR2 SASEGT. V was clipped by 5 bases and J by 5 bases, with 16 bases between them.

The chain joins TRBV6-6 to TRBJ1-1; tentatively, D is TRBD1 (5 bases). Germline CDR1 and CDR2: MNHNY and SVGAGI (reference sequence). The CDR3 consists of 13 residues. With 8 bases removed from V and 6 bases from J, the gap between germline ends came to 16 bases. The DNA for the CDR3 is TGTGCCAGCGGGGCCTTCGACCGTTCTGAAGCTTTCTTT. Translation gives CASGAFDRSEAFF.

The chain links TRBV7-8 to TRBJ2-7; 7 nucleotides align to TRBD2. This CDR3 has 13 residues. J gave up 3 bases and V 2 bases, and 1 base lay outside the gene matches. Germline V CDR1 and CDR2: SGHVS, FQNEAQ. CDR3 sequence reads: CASSLSGIYEQYF. The CDR3 DNA reads TGTGCCAGCAGCTTAAGCGGGATCTACGAGCAGTACTTC.

The rearrangement uses TRBV19 and TRBJ1-5; a possible D gene is TRBD1 (5 bases). The germline CDR1 and CDR2 sequences are LNHDA and SQIVND (reference sequence). Trimming cost V 3 bases and J 0 bases, with 9 bases left between them. The CDR3 length is 15 residues. CDR3 residues: CASSMTAYSNQPQHF. For the CDR3, the DNA is TGTGCCAGTAGTATGACAGCTTATAGCAATCAGCCCCAGCATTTT.

The gene calls are TRBV28 and TRBJ2-7, with D possibly TRBD1 on 6 matching bases. The length of the CDR3 is 13 residues. CDR1 is MDHEN, CDR2 SYDVKM, per germline. Between the trimmed V and J ends, which lost 5 bases and 2 bases, there was a span of 10 bases. In nucleotides, the CDR3 is TGTGCCAGCAGTCGGGACACTACCTACGAGCAGTACTTC. Its translation is CASSRDTTYEQYF.

The genes are TRBV21-1 and TRBJ2-3; the D segment call TRBD1 is taken from the table without a DNA check. TRBV21-1 is a pseudogene. The CDR3 sequence is 15 residues long. The DNA of the CDR3 is TGTGCCAGCAGCCCAAGACAGGGAATCTCAGATACGCAGTATTTT. Its protein is CASSPRQGISDTQYF.

V and J are TRBV28 and TRBJ1-5; D ambiguous. The germline V gene encodes CDR1 MDHEN and CDR2 SYDVKM. V lost 8 bases and J 9 bases, leaving 14 bases between the germline ends. CDR3 length: 12 amino acids. The CDR3 bases are TGTGCCAGCTCTCCAAGGACGTTGCCCCAGCATTTT. Protein: CASSPRTLPQHF.

J is TRBJ2-6 and V is TRBV5-1; D is unresolved. The CDR3 runs 17 residues. V was shortened by 7 bases and J by 5 bases, with 22 bases between the two germline ends. CDR1 SGHRS and CDR2 YFSETQ come from the germline V gene. CDR3 loop: CASPYGGSQSRANVLTF. The CDR3 coding sequence is TGCGCCAGCCCATATGGCGGTTCACAAAGTCGGGCCAACGTCCTGACTTTC.

Written as DNA, the CDR3 is TGCGCCAGCAGCGAGGGACAGGGTTTGGGGACTGAAGCTTTCTTT. Translating gives CASSEGQGLGTEAFF. The chain joins TRBV5-1 to TRBJ1-1, with 9 bases aligning to TRBD1. The J segment lost 5 bases and the V segment lost 4 bases, leaving 9 bases of the junction unmatched. Germline V gives CDR1 SGHRS, CDR2 YFSETQ. The CDR3 loop spans 15 amino acids.

This clone has a single count. The CDR3 DNA follows: TGTGCCAGCAGTTTGGGGAGTAGCGGGAGGGATACGCAGTATTTT. Translated, it gives CASSLGSSGRDTQYF. The chain couples TRBV28 to TRBJ2-3; 10 positions agree with TRBD2. After removal of 3 bases from V and 6 bases from J, the junction contained 6 bases not matched to a gene. Germline values: CDR1 MDHEN, CDR2 SYDVKM. The CDR3 runs 15 residues.

The J gene is TRBJ2-3, the V gene TRBV27; D gene ambiguous. The germline CDR1 and CDR2 sequences are MNHEY and SMNVEV (reference sequence). CDR3 length: 13 residues. The V gene lost 4 bases and the J gene lost 5 bases, with 10 bases spanning the gap. The CDR3 spells CASSWSALDTQYF. CDR3 DNA sequence: TGTGCCAGCAGTTGGTCGGCCCTAGATACGCAGTATTTT.

Worth noting for this clone: Sequence at one end of the junction differs from germline and may be a read error. The chain carries TRBV28 and TRBJ2-5; TRBD1 aligns across 8 bases. The CDR3 length is 15 residues. Germline-derived CDR1 and CDR2 are MDHEN and SYDVKM. CDR3 residues: CTSSPRTGLQETQYF. Written as DNA, the CDR3 is TGTACCAGCAGTCCAAGGACAGGGCTGCAGGAGACCCAGTACTTC.

V is TRBV19 and J is TRBJ2-2; D may be TRBD2 (5 bases). In germline, CDR1 is LNHDA, CDR2 SQIVND (reference sequence). The V gene lost 3 bases and the J gene lost 2 bases, with 10 bases spanning the gap. CDR3 length equals 15 residues. The CDR3 sequence: CASSIDGGNTGELFF. As DNA, the CDR3 is TGTGCCAGTAGTATCGATGGAGGTAACACCGGGGAGCTGTTTTTT.

This chain joins TRBV6-1 and TRBJ2-7; D remains ambiguous. The V and J ends lost 1 base and 4 bases respectively, with 5 bases between them. Germline V gene lookup returns CDR1 MNHNS and CDR2 SASEGT. The CDR3 runs to 12 residues. The CDR3 bases are TGTGCCAGCAGTGAAGGCTCATACGAGCAGTACTTC. It codes for CASSEGSYEQYF.

V and J are TRBV6-1 and TRBJ1-1; no firm D call. Germline V gene sequence: CDR1 MNHNS, CDR2 SASEGT. The CDR3 runs 13 residues. V was shortened by 6 bases and J by 5 bases, with 13 bases between the two germline ends. The CDR3 DNA reads as TGTGCCAGCAGGGTAGGAAAGAATACTGAAGCTTTCTTT. This encodes CASRVGKNTEAFF.